The T cell receptor (beta chain) described here comes from a study of T cell responses to AZD1222 COVID-19 vaccine. Measured with immunoSEQ multiplex PCR; TCRdb has only the in-frame clones, and not every one. The table shows under 200,000 clones, with 94% occurring only once. This clone was seen once. This CDR3 is built from 14 residues. Unmatched junction bases numbered 4, after V lost 5 bases and J lost 2 bases. Germline V CDR1 and CDR2: SGHRS, YFSETQ. The sequence came from an adult in good health. The sequenced sample was peripheral blood, obtained on day 0 of AZD1222 vaccination. This rearrangement joins TRBV5-1 to TRBJ1-2; TRBD1 aligns across 9 bases. This CDR3 reads CASRFTGGNYGYTF. Written as DNA, the CDR3 is TGCGCCAGCAGGTTTACAGGGGGCAACTATGGCTACACCTTC.